This TCR beta chain was captured in a study of T cells after yellow fever vaccination. Overall study: Low-cell-number fractions were prepared with SMART-Seq v4 Ultra Low Input.

Study findings and constraints: Post-booster samples contained most primary-vaccination clones (approximately 95% CD4, around 90% CD8). Though weaker, the secondary response peaked faster, on day 5 versus 15.

This clonotype has a count of ten or more. What it binds is unknown. Using its own MiXCR run on the 5' RACE reads, TCRdb lists one record per CDR3 protein. The sample shows about 68,000 distinct CDR3 sequences, about 6.5% of them seen only once. The sequence was collected from a man younger than 35 who received the YFV17D yellow fever vaccine. The specimen comprised CD8+ T cells sorted from PBMCs, sampled approximately 40 days after the first yellow fever vaccination.

The CDR3 loop reads CASNRGEQYF. The CDR3 coding sequence is TGTGCCAGCAACCGGGGCGAGCAGTACTTC. This chain links TRBV6-2 or TRBV6-3 with TRBJ2-7, with TRBD2 as a possible D gene (5 bases). The germline CDR1 and CDR2 sequences are MNHEY and SVGEGT. The CDR3 spans 10 residues. V was shortened by 7 bases and J by 6 bases, with 7 bases between the two germline ends.